Listed here are 27 T cell receptor beta chains from one sample, sequenced in a study of T cell changes during pregnancy in multiple sclerosis. Measured with immunoSEQ multiplex PCR; TCRdb has only the in-frame clones, and not every one. Seen here are around 71,000 clones, approximately 94% observed once, and the top ten hold approximately 1.1%. The sequenced sample was peripheral blood, obtained in the third trimester of pregnancy. The receptors were gathered from a female donor with multiple sclerosis, enrolled in a pregnancy study.

The chain joins TRBV11-2 to TRBJ2-7; TRBD2 is a possible D gene (6 bases). The V end lost 7 bases, the J end lost 3 bases, and 19 bases lay between the germline ends. The CDR3 is made up of 15 amino acids. CDR1 and CDR2 (germline): SGHAT, FQNNGV. The CDR3 DNA reads as TGTGCCAGCAATTCACTCCGGGGGACTCACTACGAGCAGTACTTC. It yields the protein CASNSLRGTHYEQYF.

The V call is TRBV27, the J call TRBJ2-7, with TRBD1 as a possible D gene (7 bases). The CDR3 runs 15 residues. From germline, CDR1 is MNHEY and CDR2 SMNVEV (reference sequence). Trimming cost V 2 bases and J 2 bases, with 13 bases left between them. The CDR3 bases are TGTGCCAGCAGTTTAAATCGCAGGGGGGCCTACGAGCAGTACTTC. It codes for CASSLNRRGAYEQYF.

The genes are TRBV7-2 and TRBJ2-1; D is perhaps TRBD1 (6 bases). Trimming removed 6 bases from V and 5 bases from J, with 17 bases in between. Per the germline V gene, CDR1 is SGHTA and CDR2 is FQGNSA. The CDR3 loop spans 15 amino acids. This CDR3 reads CASSLLRGINNEQFF. For the CDR3, the DNA is TGTGCCAGCAGTTTACTCAGGGGAATTAACAATGAGCAGTTCTTC.

The CDR3 DNA follows: TGTGCCATCAGTGGACAGGGGGCATACAACTATGGCTACACCTTC. Amino acids: CAISGQGAYNYGYTF. The chain recombines TRBV10-3 with TRBJ1-2, with 10 nucleotides matching TRBD1. V lost 4 bases and J lost 2; bases outside the gene matches: 4. Germline V gene lookup returns CDR1 ENHRY and CDR2 SYGVKD. The CDR3 length is 15 residues.

The chain couples TRBV28 to TRBJ2-1, with 12 nucleotides matching TRBD2. This CDR3 has 15 amino acids. Per germline, CDR1 MDHEN and CDR2 SYDVKM. Trimming at V came to 6 bases and at J to 1 base, leaving 1 base not matched to a gene. The CDR3 region is CASRLAGGSYNEQFF. In DNA form, the CDR3 reads TGTGCCAGCAGACTAGCGGGAGGATCCTACAATGAGCAGTTCTTC.

In this sample, this clone turned up once. The chain is built from TRBV4-1 and TRBJ2-1, with D uncertain. Deletions cut 0 bases from V and 7 bases from J, with 10 bases between. CDR3 length: 14 amino acids. Per germline, CDR1 MGHRA and CDR2 YSYEKL. CDR3 DNA: TGCGCCAGCAGCCAAGAAACGGGTTGGAATGAGCAGTTCTTC. Translation gives CASSQETGWNEQFF.

The chain couples TRBV2 to TRBJ1-5; the match to TRBD1 covers 7 bases. This CDR3 has 15 amino acids. Unmatched junction bases numbered 9, after V lost 5 bases and J lost 5 bases. Germline CDR1 SNHLY, CDR2 FYNNEI. Written as DNA, the CDR3 is TGTGCCAGCAGTTATGTTAAGGGGGCCCATCAGCCCCAGCATTTT. Its translation is CASSYVKGAHQPQHF.

The rearrangement links TRBV5-4 to TRBJ2-3; the match to TRBD2 covers 8 bases. CDR1 and CDR2 (germline): SGHNT, YYREEE (reference sequence). Trimming took 2 bases from V and 2 from J; bases not matched to a gene: 7. The CDR3 is 16 amino acids. The CDR3 DNA follows: TGTGCCAGCAGCTTCACGGGAGGGTTCCCCACAGATACGCAGTATTTT. Translation: CASSFTGGFPTDTQYF.

V usage is TRBV19 and J usage is TRBJ2-4, with TRBD2 matching over 7 bases. Trimming cost V 6 bases and J 8 bases; bases outside gene matches: 10. CDR1 is LNHDA, CDR2 SQIVND, per germline (reference sequence). CDR3 length: 14 amino acids. This chain's CDR3 is CASRGLGGTYIQYF. In DNA, the CDR3 is TGTGCCAGTAGGGGCCTGGGAGGGACGTACATTCAGTACTTC.

The gene calls are TRBV4-2 and TRBJ2-1; 7 bases match TRBD2. Germline V lookup: CDR1 LGHNA, CDR2 YNFKEQ. There are 13 residues in the CDR3. The trim removed 0 bases at V and 14 bases at J, leaving 7 bases unmatched. The CDR3 DNA sequence: TGTGCCAGCAGCCAAGATCGCCAGCGGGAAAAGTTCTTC. This encodes CASSQDRQREKFF.

The chain is built from TRBV13 and TRBJ2-1, with 14 bases that match TRBD2. With V trimmed by 5 bases and J by 7 bases, 10 bases remained unmatched. The CDR3 loop spans 17 amino acids. Germline V lookup: CDR1 PRHDT, CDR2 FYEKMQ (reference sequence). CDR3: CASSPRLAGGPRNEQFF. CDR3 coding DNA: TGTGCCAGCAGCCCGAGACTAGCGGGAGGGCCACGGAATGAGCAGTTCTTC. The full variable domain, with the rest looked up from reference TRBV13 and TRBJ2-1, is AAGVIQSPRHLIKEKRETATLKCYPIPRHDTVYWYQQGPGQDPQFLISFYEKMQSDKGSIPDRFSAQQFSDYHSELNMSSLELGDSALYFCASSPRLAGGPRNEQFFGPGTRLTVL.

In DNA form, the CDR3 reads TGTGCCAGCAGTTACTCAAGTAGGAGTACGTACGAGCAGTACTTC. The encoded protein is CASSYSSRSTYEQYF. V and J are TRBV6-6 and TRBJ2-7; no reliable D call. CDR1 MNHNY and CDR2 SVGAGI come from the germline V gene (reference sequence). The CDR3 is 15 residues long. The V end lost 0 bases, the J end lost 4 bases, and 13 bases lay between the germline ends.

The chain couples TRBV4-2 to TRBJ1-4; a possible D gene is TRBD1 (5 bases). This CDR3 region has 17 residues. The V gene's germline CDR1 is LGHNA and CDR2 YNFKEQ. Trimming stripped 0 bases from V and 7 bases from J, with 18 bases between. Here the CDR3 DNA reads TGTGCCAGCAGCCAAGATGGGGTAGGGAGGGGAGGTGAAAAACTGTTTTTT. Its protein product is CASSQDGVGRGGEKLFF.

The genes are TRBV5-6 and TRBJ1-2, with D hard to call. The length of the CDR3 is 16 residues. V dropped 0 bases and J dropped 5 bases, with 17 bases sitting between them. The germline gives CDR1 SGHDT, CDR2 YYEEEE. Here the CDR3 reads CASSLGGEPQIYGYTF. The DNA of the CDR3 is TGTGCCAGCAGCTTGGGGGGAGAGCCGCAGATTTATGGCTACACCTTC.

This sequence joins TRBV7-8 and TRBJ1-5; perhaps TRBD1 as D (5 bases). This CDR3 comprises 16 residues. Per germline, CDR1 SGHVS and CDR2 FQNEAQ. V lost 1 base and J lost 1, with 11 bases in between. The CDR3 DNA follows: TGTGCCAGCAGCTTAGAAGGACAATGGAGCAATCAGCCCCAGCATTTT. It yields the protein CASSLEGQWSNQPQHF.

The rearrangement links TRBV27 to TRBJ2-7; 12 nucleotides match TRBD1. V was clipped by 5 bases and J by 3 bases; unmatched bases: 8. This CDR3 is 16 amino acids long. Germline CDR1 and CDR2: MNHEY and SMNVEV (reference sequence). The CDR3 DNA follows: TGTGCCAGCAGTCCCCTTGGGACAGGGGGCTTCTACGAGCAGTACTTC. Residues: CASSPLGTGGFYEQYF.

The gene calls are TRBV27 and TRBJ2-3; TRBD2 aligns across 12 bases. Germline-derived CDR1 and CDR2 are MNHEY and SMNVEV (reference sequence). V shed 5 bases and J 6 bases; nucleotides not matched to a gene: 15. This CDR3 contains 18 residues. In nucleotides, the CDR3 is TGTGCCAGCAGTACTCTGGGACTAGCGGGCTCGGGTTACGATACGCAGTATTTT. Encoded protein: CASSTLGLAGSGYDTQYF.

This chain links TRBV6-4 with TRBJ2-7, with TRBD2 identical over 7 bases. The junction had 7 bases not matched to a gene; V was cut back by 6 bases and J by 2 bases. Germline V CDR1 and CDR2: MRHNA, SNTAGT. This CDR3 contains 14 residues. CDR3 sequence reads: CASSPVAGPYEQYF. CDR3 in DNA: TGTGCCAGCAGCCCGGTAGCGGGCCCCTACGAGCAGTACTTC.

The chain uses TRBV4-1 and TRBJ1-5; 9 nucleotides agree with TRBD1. The CDR3 runs to 15 residues. Looked up from germline, CDR1 is MGHRA and CDR2 is YSYEKL. The trim removed 6 bases at V and 7 bases at J, leaving 10 bases unmatched. Here the CDR3 reads CASRREPGQGQPQHF. The CDR3 region has the DNA TGCGCCAGCAGAAGGGAACCGGGACAGGGACAGCCCCAGCATTTT.

This chain joins TRBV18 and TRBJ1-1; the D gene is possibly TRBD1 (5 bases). The CDR3 has 15 residues. The V gene lost 3 bases and the J gene lost 3 bases, with 14 bases spanning the gap. Germline V gene sequence: CDR1 KGHSH, CDR2 LQKENI. The CDR3 DNA follows: TGTGCCAGCTCACCGAATGGTGGGGGGGACACTGAAGCTTTCTTT. The encoded protein is CASSPNGGGDTEAFF.

This chain links TRBV13 with TRBJ2-5; no definite D call. The V end lost 1 base, the J end lost 1 base, and 4 bases lay between the germline ends. This CDR3 has 13 residues. CDR1 is PRHDT, CDR2 FYEKMQ, per germline (reference sequence). The CDR3 DNA follows: TGTGCCAGCAGCTTAGACACCCAAGAGACCCAGTACTTC. This gives the protein CASSLDTQETQYF.

V gene TRBV5-5 combines with J gene TRBJ2-7; 14 positions agree with TRBD2. V lost 4 bases, J lost 5 bases, and 14 bases stayed unmatched. Germline CDR1 and CDR2: SGHKS and YYEKEE (reference sequence). This CDR3 region has 18 residues. The DNA of the CDR3 is TGTGCCAGCAGCCCCGGGACTAGCGGGAGCCAATCGGTCCACGAGCAGTACTTC. As protein: CASSPGTSGSQSVHEQYF.

The V and J genes are TRBV6-1 and TRBJ1-5; D unresolved. The V gene's germline CDR1 is MNHNS and CDR2 SASEGT. Trimming took off 6 bases at V and 3 bases at J, with 15 bases between the two ends. The CDR3 contains 15 residues. The CDR3 bases are TGTGCCAGCAGCCCCGGGGAGGGTAACAATCAGCCCCAGCATTTT. It yields the protein CASSPGEGNNQPQHF.

CDR3 nucleotide sequence: TGCGCCAGCAGCCAGGGACTAGCGGGAGGGTCAGATACGCAGTATTTT. It codes for CASSQGLAGGSDTQYF. This rearrangement joins TRBV4-3 to TRBJ2-3; TRBD2 aligns across 16 bases. The CDR3 is made up of 16 amino acids. J was trimmed by 4 bases and V by 3 bases; bases with no gene match: 1. From germline, CDR1 is LGHNA and CDR2 YSLEER.

CDR3 residues: CASSPQIPTSGNPYEQYF. The CDR3 DNA reads TGTGCCAGCTCACCACAGATTCCCACTAGCGGGAATCCCTACGAGCAGTACTTC. The J gene is TRBJ2-7, the V gene TRBV18, with 10 bases aligning to TRBD2. CDR3 size: 18 residues. CDR1 is KGHSH, CDR2 LQKENI, per germline. V lost 1 base and J lost 2; bases outside the gene matches: 11.

This chain connects TRBV2 to TRBJ1-5, with 7 bases aligning to TRBD1. The germline CDR1 and CDR2 sequences are SNHLY and FYNNEI. The CDR3 is 13 amino acids. The V gene end was trimmed by 7 bases and the J gene end by 3 bases; junction bases not matched to a gene: 3. The CDR3 coding sequence is TGTGCCAGCAACAGGGGATACAATCAGCCCCAGCATTTT. The encoded protein is CASNRGYNQPQHF.

V and J are TRBV28 and TRBJ2-3, with 10 bases matching TRBD2. J lost 5 bases, V lost 2 bases, and 10 bases had no gene match. This CDR3 comprises 17 residues. Germline lookup yields CDR1 MDHEN and CDR2 SYDVKM. CDR3 sequence (DNA): TGTGCCAGCAGTTTAGGGGGAGCGGGAGGGCCGGGAGATACGCAGTATTTT. Protein sequence: CASSLGGAGGPGDTQYF. Drawing the rest from reference TRBV28 and TRBJ2-3, the complete variable domain is DVKVTQSSRYLVKRTGEKVFLECVQDMDHENMFWYRQDPGLGLRLIYFSYDVKMKEKGDIPEGYSVSREKKERFSLILESASTNQTSMYLCASSLGGAGGPGDTQYFGPGTRLTVL.